A selection of T cell receptor beta chains follows, all from one sample in a study of blood T cell repertoires in COVID-19. Clones were sequenced by immunoSEQ multiplex PCR, and TCRdb holds only the in-frame ones, with some missing. Among about 73,000 clones listed, about four fifths were seen once. The sequencing sample was made of peripheral blood. The origin of the receptors is a man aged 45-60 years with active COVID-19. The CDR3 runs from the conserved cysteine through the conserved F or W. A D gene is named only where the DNA matches it firmly. Not all rows give a size; the values are once, few, many and, for expanded clones, a class.

CDR3 protein: CASRGTSGRTGETQYF
CDR3 DNA: TGCGCCAGTCGAGGGACTAGCGGGAGGACGGGTGAGACCCAGTACTTC
clone size: NA
V gene: TRBV4-1
J gene: TRBJ2-5
D gene: TRBD2
CDR3 length: 16

CDR3 protein: CASSPTRERNSPLHF
CDR3 DNA: TGCGCCAGCAGCCCGACCAGGGAACGTAATTCACCCCTCCACTTT
clone size: NA
V gene: TRBV5-1
J gene: TRBJ1-6
D gene: NA
CDR3 length: 15

CDR3 protein: CASSPGNRGRGDGYTF
CDR3 DNA: TGTGCCAGCTCACCAGGCAACAGGGGGCGTGGAGATGGCTACACCTTC
clone size: NA
V gene: TRBV18
J gene: TRBJ1-2
D gene: TRBD1
CDR3 length: 16

CDR3 protein: CASSPRQQETQYF
CDR3 DNA: TGTGCCAGCTCACCACGCCAGCAAGAGACCCAGTACTTC
clone size: NA
V gene: TRBV18
J gene: TRBJ2-5
D gene: NA
CDR3 length: 13

CDR3 protein: CASSSSRWGFLRGYTF
CDR3 DNA: TGCGCCAGCAGCTCTTCTCGCTGGGGCTTTTTGAGGGGCTACACCTTC
clone size: NA
V gene: TRBV5-1
J gene: TRBJ1-2
D gene: NA
CDR3 length: 16

CDR3 protein: CATRETGTNEKLFF
CDR3 DNA: TGTGCCACACGCGAGACAGGGACTAATGAAAAACTGTTTTTT
clone size: NA
V gene: TRBV2
J gene: TRBJ1-4
D gene: TRBD1
CDR3 length: 14

CDR3 protein: CASSFRTGGGSGTEAFF
CDR3 DNA: TGTGCCAGCAGCTTTCGGACAGGGGGCGGGTCGGGCACTGAAGCTTTCTTT
clone size: NA
V gene: TRBV7-8
J gene: TRBJ1-1
D gene: TRBD1
CDR3 length: 17

CDR3 protein: CAWRESGLSEAFF
CDR3 DNA: TGTGCCTGGAGAGAGAGCGGCCTGAGTGAAGCTTTCTTT
clone size: NA
V gene: TRBV30
J gene: TRBJ1-1
D gene: NA
CDR3 length: 13

CDR3 protein: CSVRDRGRGTEAFF
CDR3 DNA: TGCAGCGTGCGGGACAGGGGGCGCGGCACTGAAGCTTTCTTT
clone size: NA
V gene: TRBV29-1
J gene: TRBJ1-1
D gene: TRBD1
CDR3 length: 14

CDR3 protein: CASSRGNVKNIQYF
CDR3 DNA: TGTGCCAGCAGTCGAGGGAACGTCAAAAACATTCAGTACTTC
clone size: NA
V gene: TRBV6-2/TRBV6-3
J gene: TRBJ2-4
D gene: NA
CDR3 length: 14

CDR3 protein: CASSSLGGKDTQYF
CDR3 DNA: TGTGCCAGCTCATCTTTGGGGGGGAAGGATACGCAGTATTTT
clone size: once
V gene: TRBV18
J gene: TRBJ2-3
D gene: TRBD2
CDR3 length: 14

CDR3 protein: CASSSTRIAGMSSTDTQYF
CDR3 DNA: TGTGCCAGCAGCTCCACCCGGATAGCGGGGATGTCTAGCACAGATACGCAGTATTTT
clone size: NA
V gene: TRBV7-8
J gene: TRBJ2-3
D gene: TRBD2
CDR3 length: 19

CDR3 protein: CASSQEVPGLDNEQFF
CDR3 DNA: TGTGCCAGCAGCCAAGAGGTTCCGGGACTAGACAACGAGCAGTTCTTC
clone size: NA
V gene: TRBV3-1/TRBV3-2
J gene: TRBJ2-1
D gene: TRBD2
CDR3 length: 16

CDR3 protein: CAWSVTVPEQYF
CDR3 DNA: TGTGCCTGGAGTGTAACTGTCCCCGAGCAGTACTTC
clone size: NA
V gene: TRBV30
J gene: TRBJ2-7
D gene: NA
CDR3 length: 12

CDR3 protein: CAPHRSKEETQYF
CDR3 DNA: TGTGCCCCCCACAGGAGCAAAGAGGAGACCCAGTACTTC
clone size: NA
V gene: TRBV24-1
J gene: TRBJ2-5
D gene: NA
CDR3 length: 13

CDR3 protein: CASSQTGWNEQFF
CDR3 DNA: TGTGCCAGCAGTCAGACAGGGTGGAATGAGCAGTTCTTC
clone size: NA
V gene: TRBV6-4
J gene: TRBJ2-1
D gene: TRBD1
CDR3 length: 13

CDR3 protein: CASSEHGQNSPLHF
CDR3 DNA: TGTGCCAGCAGTGAGCACGGACAGAATTCACCCCTCCACTTT
clone size: few
V gene: TRBV6-1
J gene: TRBJ1-6
D gene: NA
CDR3 length: 14

CDR3 protein: CASSLGSTDTQYF
CDR3 DNA: TGTGCCAGCAGCTTGGGCTCCACAGATACGCAGTATTTT
clone size: NA
V gene: TRBV7-9
J gene: TRBJ2-3
D gene: NA
CDR3 length: 13

CDR3 protein: CASRDRGNTIYF
CDR3 DNA: TGTGCCAGCAGAGACAGGGGAAACACCATATATTTT
clone size: NA
V gene: TRBV28
J gene: TRBJ1-3
D gene: NA
CDR3 length: 12

CDR3 protein: CASSKESGRSSYNSPLHF
CDR3 DNA: TGTGCCAGCAGCAAAGAATCCGGCCGGAGCTCCTATAATTCACCCCTCCACTTT
clone size: NA
V gene: TRBV21-1
J gene: TRBJ1-6
D gene: NA
CDR3 length: 18

CDR3 protein: CASSTTGTGLSQAFF
CDR3 DNA: TGCGCCAGCAGCACAACCGGGACAGGGCTATCCCAAGCTTTCTTT
clone size: NA
V gene: TRBV4-1
J gene: TRBJ1-1
D gene: TRBD1
CDR3 length: 15

CDR3 protein: CASSQGGQARETQYF
CDR3 DNA: TGTGCCAGCAGCCAAGGGGGCCAGGCGCGGGAGACCCAGTACTTC
clone size: NA
V gene: TRBV4-2
J gene: TRBJ2-5
D gene: NA
CDR3 length: 15

CDR3 protein: CASTPGDTKNEKLFF
CDR3 DNA: TGTGCCAGCACCCCTGGGGACACGAAGAATGAAAAACTGTTTTTT
clone size: NA
V gene: TRBV28
J gene: TRBJ1-4
D gene: NA
CDR3 length: 15

CDR3 protein: CASTWQGLAGGPRTGELFF
CDR3 DNA: TGTGCCAGCACCTGGCAAGGACTAGCGGGAGGGCCTCGGACCGGGGAGCTGTTTTTT
clone size: NA
V gene: TRBV28
J gene: TRBJ2-2
D gene: TRBD2
CDR3 length: 19

CDR3 protein: CASSPRRGDYEQYF
CDR3 DNA: TGTGCCAGCTCCCCCCGGCGGGGGGACTACGAGCAGTACTTC
clone size: NA
V gene: TRBV6-5
J gene: TRBJ2-7
D gene: TRBD2
CDR3 length: 14

CDR3 protein: CASSNDRMNTEAFF
CDR3 DNA: TGTGCCAGCAGCAATGACAGAATGAACACTGAAGCTTTCTTT
clone size: NA
V gene: TRBV11-2
J gene: TRBJ1-1
D gene: NA
CDR3 length: 14

CDR3 protein: CASSISVGLGYTDTQYF
CDR3 DNA: TGTGCCAGTAGTATATCCGTGGGACTAGGTTACACAGATACGCAGTATTTT
clone size: NA
V gene: TRBV19
J gene: TRBJ2-3
D gene: TRBD2
CDR3 length: 17

CDR3 protein: CASSQGTRVDNEQFF
CDR3 DNA: TGCGCCAGCAGCCAAGGGACTAGGGTCGACAATGAGCAGTTCTTC
clone size: NA
V gene: TRBV4-3
J gene: TRBJ2-1
D gene: TRBD2
CDR3 length: 15

CDR3 protein: CASSSSRGASGNTDTQYF
CDR3 DNA: TGTGCCAGCAGCTCCTCTCGGGGGGCTAGCGGGAACACAGATACGCAGTATTTT
clone size: NA
V gene: TRBV6-2/TRBV6-3
J gene: TRBJ2-3
D gene: TRBD2
CDR3 length: 18